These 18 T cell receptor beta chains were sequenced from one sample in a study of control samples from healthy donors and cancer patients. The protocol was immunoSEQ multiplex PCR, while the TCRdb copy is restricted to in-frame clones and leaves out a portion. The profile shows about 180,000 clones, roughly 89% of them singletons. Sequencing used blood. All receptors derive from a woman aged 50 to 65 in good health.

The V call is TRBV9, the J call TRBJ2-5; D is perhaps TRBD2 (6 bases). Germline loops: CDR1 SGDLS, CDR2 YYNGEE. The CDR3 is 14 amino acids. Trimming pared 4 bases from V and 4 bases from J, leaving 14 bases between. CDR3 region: CASSSRDFSETQYF. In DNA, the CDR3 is TGTGCCAGCAGCTCCCGGGACTTCTCAGAGACCCAGTACTTC.

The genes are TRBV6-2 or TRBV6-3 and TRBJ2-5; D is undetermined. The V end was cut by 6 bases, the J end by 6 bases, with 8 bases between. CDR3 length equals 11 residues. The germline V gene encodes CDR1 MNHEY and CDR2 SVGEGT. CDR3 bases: TGTGCCAGCAGCTCGGTGCAGACCCAGTACTTC. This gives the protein CASSSVQTQYF.

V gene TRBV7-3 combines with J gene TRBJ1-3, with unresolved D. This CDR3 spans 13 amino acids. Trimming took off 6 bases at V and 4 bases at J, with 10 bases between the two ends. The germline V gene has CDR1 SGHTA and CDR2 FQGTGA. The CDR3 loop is CASSPTGGNTIYF. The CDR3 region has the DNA TGTGCCAGCAGTCCAACCGGGGGAAACACCATATATTTT.

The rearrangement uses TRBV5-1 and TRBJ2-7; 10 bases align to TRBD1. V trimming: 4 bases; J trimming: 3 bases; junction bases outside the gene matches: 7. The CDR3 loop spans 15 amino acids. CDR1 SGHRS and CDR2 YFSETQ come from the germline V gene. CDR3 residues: CASSTPGTGDYEQYF. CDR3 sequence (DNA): TGCGCCAGCAGCACCCCCGGGACAGGGGACTACGAGCAGTACTTC.

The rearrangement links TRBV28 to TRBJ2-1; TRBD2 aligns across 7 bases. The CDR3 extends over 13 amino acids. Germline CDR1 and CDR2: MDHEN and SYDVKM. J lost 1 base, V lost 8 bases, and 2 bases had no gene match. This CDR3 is CASQGGSYNEQFF. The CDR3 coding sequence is TGTGCCAGCCAGGGAGGGTCCTACAATGAGCAGTTCTTC.

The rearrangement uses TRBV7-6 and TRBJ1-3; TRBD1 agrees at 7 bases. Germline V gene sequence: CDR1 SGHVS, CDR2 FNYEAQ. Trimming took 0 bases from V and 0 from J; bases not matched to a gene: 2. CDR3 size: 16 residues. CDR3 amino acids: CASSLAGQSSGNTIYF. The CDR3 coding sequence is TGTGCCAGCAGCTTAGCGGGACAGAGCTCTGGAAACACCATATATTTT.

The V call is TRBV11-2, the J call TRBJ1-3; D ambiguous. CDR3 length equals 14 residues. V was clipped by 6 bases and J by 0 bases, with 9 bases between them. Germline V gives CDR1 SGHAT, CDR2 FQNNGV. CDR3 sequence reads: CASSGQISGNTIYF. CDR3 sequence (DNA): TGTGCCAGCAGTGGGCAAATCTCTGGAAACACCATATATTTT.

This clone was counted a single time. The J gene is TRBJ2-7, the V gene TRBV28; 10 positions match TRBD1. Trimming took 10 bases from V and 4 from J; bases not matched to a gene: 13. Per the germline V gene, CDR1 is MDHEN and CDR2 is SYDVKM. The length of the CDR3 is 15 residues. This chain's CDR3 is CATLGTGVFFYEQYF. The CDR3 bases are TGTGCCACCCTCGGGACAGGGGTTTTTTTTTACGAGCAGTACTTC. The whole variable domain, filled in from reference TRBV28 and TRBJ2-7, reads DVKVTQSSRYLVKRTGEKVFLECVQDMDHENMFWYRQDPGLGLRLIYFSYDVKMKEKGDIPEGYSVSREKKERFSLILESASTNQTSMYLCATLGTGVFFYEQYFGPGTRLTVT.

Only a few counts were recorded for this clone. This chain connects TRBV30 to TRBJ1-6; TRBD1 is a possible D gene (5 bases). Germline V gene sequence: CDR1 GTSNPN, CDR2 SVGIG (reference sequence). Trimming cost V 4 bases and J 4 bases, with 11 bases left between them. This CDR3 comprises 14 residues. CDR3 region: CAWTVGGYNSPLHF. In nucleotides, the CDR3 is TGTGCCTGGACCGTCGGGGGTTATAATTCACCCCTCCACTTT.

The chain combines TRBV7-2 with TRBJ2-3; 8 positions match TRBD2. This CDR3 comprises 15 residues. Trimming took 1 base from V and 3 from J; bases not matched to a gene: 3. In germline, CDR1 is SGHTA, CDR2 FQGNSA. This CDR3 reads CASSLVKRGTDTQYF. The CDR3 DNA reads TGTGCCAGCAGCTTAGTAAAGCGGGGGACAGATACGCAGTATTTT.

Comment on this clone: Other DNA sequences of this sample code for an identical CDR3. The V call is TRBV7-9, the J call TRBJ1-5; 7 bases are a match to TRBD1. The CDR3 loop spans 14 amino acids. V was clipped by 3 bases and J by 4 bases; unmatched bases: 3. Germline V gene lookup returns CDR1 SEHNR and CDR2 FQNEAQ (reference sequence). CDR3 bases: TGTGCCAGCAGCTTGGAACAGGGGAATCAGCCCCAGCATTTT. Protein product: CASSLEQGNQPQHF.

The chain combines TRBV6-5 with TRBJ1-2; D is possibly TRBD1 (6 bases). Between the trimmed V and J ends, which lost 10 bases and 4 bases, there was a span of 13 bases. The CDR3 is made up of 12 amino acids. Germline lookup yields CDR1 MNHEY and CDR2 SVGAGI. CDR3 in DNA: TGTGCCACTTCACAGGGAACCTATGGCTACACCTTC. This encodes CATSQGTYGYTF.

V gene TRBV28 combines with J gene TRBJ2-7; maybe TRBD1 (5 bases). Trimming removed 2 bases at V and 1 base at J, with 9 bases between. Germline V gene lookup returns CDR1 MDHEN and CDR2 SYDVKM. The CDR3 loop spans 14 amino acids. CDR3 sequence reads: CASSLGALSYEQYF. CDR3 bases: TGTGCCAGCAGTTTAGGGGCCCTATCCTACGAGCAGTACTTC.

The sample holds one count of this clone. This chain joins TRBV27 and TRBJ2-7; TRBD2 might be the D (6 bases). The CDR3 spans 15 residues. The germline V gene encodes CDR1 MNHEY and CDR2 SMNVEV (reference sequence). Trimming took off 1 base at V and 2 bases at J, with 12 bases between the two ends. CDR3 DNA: TGTGCCAGCAGTTTATTAGGGCGGGGCACCTACGAGCAGTACTTC. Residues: CASSLLGRGTYEQYF.

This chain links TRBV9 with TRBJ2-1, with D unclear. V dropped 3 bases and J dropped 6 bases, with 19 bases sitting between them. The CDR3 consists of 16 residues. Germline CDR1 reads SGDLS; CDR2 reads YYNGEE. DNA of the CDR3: TGTGCCAGCAGCGGTTCCCCCTTCAATCCCTCCAATGAGCAGTTCTTC. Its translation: CASSGSPFNPSNEQFF.

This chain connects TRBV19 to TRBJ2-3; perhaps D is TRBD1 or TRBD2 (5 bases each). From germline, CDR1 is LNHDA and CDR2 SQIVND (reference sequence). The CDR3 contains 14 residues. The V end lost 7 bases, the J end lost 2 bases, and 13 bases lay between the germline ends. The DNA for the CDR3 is TGTGCCAGTAAAAAAGGGACCTACACAGATACGCAGTATTTT. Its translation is CASKKGTYTDTQYF. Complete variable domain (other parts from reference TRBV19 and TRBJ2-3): DGGITQSPKYLFRKEGQNVTLSCEQNLNHDAMYWYRQDPGQGLRLIYYSQIVNDFQKGDIAEGYSVSREKKESFPLTVTSAQKNPTAFYLCASKKGTYTDTQYFGPGTRLTVL.

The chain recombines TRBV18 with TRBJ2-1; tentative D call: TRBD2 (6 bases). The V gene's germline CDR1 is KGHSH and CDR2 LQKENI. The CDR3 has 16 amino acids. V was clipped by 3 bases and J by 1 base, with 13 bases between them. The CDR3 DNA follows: TGTGCCAGCTCACCCCGGGACTCAATTTCCTACAATGAGCAGTTCTTC. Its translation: CASSPRDSISYNEQFF.

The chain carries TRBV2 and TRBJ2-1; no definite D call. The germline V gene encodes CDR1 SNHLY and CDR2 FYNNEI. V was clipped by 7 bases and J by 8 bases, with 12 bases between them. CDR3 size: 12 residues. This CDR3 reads CASTALVHEQFF. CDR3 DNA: TGTGCCAGCACGGCGTTGGTCCATGAGCAGTTCTTC.